The 8 T cell receptor beta chains presented below share a single source sample, sequenced in a study of beta chain features in type 1 diabetes. All of the isolated RNA was reverse transcribed, so expressed TCRB transcripts were sequenced. TCRdb keeps only in-frame clones here, not all; method: immunoSEQ multiplex PCR. The sample consists of under 50,000 clones, approximately 70% of them appearing once. These receptors have no known antigen. Points from the study as a whole: The study found moderately but significantly shorter TCRB CDR3s in all four CD4+ subsets of Type 1 diabetes patients.

The specimen sequenced was Tregs from blood. The receptors originated from a woman aged 18 to 35 with type 1 diabetes.

The chain combines TRBV5-1 with TRBJ1-1, with unresolved D. The CDR3 contains 15 residues. Per the germline V gene, CDR1 is SGHRS and CDR2 is YFSETQ. V was shortened by 4 bases and J by 1 base, with 14 bases between the two germline ends. The CDR3, as DNA: TGCGCCAGCAGCCCACCAGGCCGTACGAACACTGAAGCTTTCTTT. It translates to CASSPPGRTNTEAFF.

The rearrangement links TRBV9 to TRBJ1-5; no clear D. Trimming shortened V by 0 bases and J by 3 bases, and 7 bases separated the two germline ends. Germline V gene data show CDR1 as SGDLS and CDR2 as YYNGEE. The CDR3 totals 14 residues. The CDR3 sequence: CASSVGGFNQPQHF. CDR3 bases: TGTGCCAGCAGCGTAGGAGGATTCAATCAGCCCCAGCATTTT. The full variable domain, with the rest looked up from reference TRBV9 and TRBJ1-5, is DSGVTQTPKHLITATGQRVTLRCSPRSGDLSVYWYQQSLDQGLQFLIQYYNGEERAKGNILERFSAQQFPDLHSELNLSSLELGDSALYFCASSVGGFNQPQHFGDGTRLSIL.

This clone appeared once. The genes are TRBV12-5 and TRBJ2-5; maybe TRBD2 (6 bases). This CDR3 contains 13 residues. Trimming removed 3 bases at V and 4 bases at J, with 9 bases between. Germline V lookup: CDR1 LGHNT, CDR2 FRNRAP. CDR3: CASGFAGSETQYF. In nucleotides, the CDR3 is TGTGCTAGTGGTTTCGCGGGGTCAGAGACCCAGTACTTC.

This clone has more than one count but fewer than ten. The rearrangement links TRBV14 to TRBJ2-2; 9 bases match TRBD2. V lost 4 bases, J lost 2 bases, and 8 bases stayed unmatched. The CDR3 has 17 residues. Looked up from germline, CDR1 is SGHDN and CDR2 is FVKESK. The CDR3 is CASSPSRGRVNTGELFF. In nucleotides, the CDR3 is TGTGCCAGCAGCCCCTCGCGCGGGAGGGTTAACACCGGGGAGCTGTTTTTT. Drawing the rest from reference TRBV14 and TRBJ2-2, the complete variable domain is EAGVTQFPSHSVIEKGQTVTLRCDPISGHDNLYWYRRVMGKEIKFLLHFVKESKQDESGMPNNRFLAERTGGTYSTLKVQPAELEDSGVYFCASSPSRGRVNTGELFFGEGSRLTVL.

J is TRBJ2-7 and V is TRBV7-2; D call uncertain. The CDR3 is made up of 13 amino acids. V lost 5 bases and J 6 bases, leaving 14 bases between the germline ends. From germline, CDR1 is SGHTA and CDR2 FQGNSA. CDR3 in DNA: TGTGCCAGCAGCCCCGAGGCCCTATCCGAGCAGTACTTC. Its protein is CASSPEALSEQYF.

This chain links TRBV6-5 with TRBJ1-5; 7 positions match TRBD1. The germline V gene encodes CDR1 MNHEY and CDR2 SVGAGI. This CDR3 is built from 13 residues. Germline trimming cut 7 bases from V and 1 base from J; bases unmatched to any gene: 1. The CDR3 spells CASKTGSNQPQHF. The CDR3 DNA reads as TGTGCCAGCAAGACAGGGAGCAATCAGCCCCAGCATTTT.

This sequence joins TRBV5-1 and TRBJ2-2; possible D gene TRBD2, 6 bases. From germline, CDR1 is SGHRS and CDR2 YFSETQ. V was pared by 4 bases and J by 5 bases, with 27 bases between. This CDR3 spans 19 amino acids. The CDR3 sequence is CASSRFRQLVAGKTGELFF. The DNA for the CDR3 is TGCGCCAGCAGCCGCTTTCGACAATTAGTGGCGGGGAAAACCGGGGAGCTGTTTTTT.

This clone was detected only a few times. The CDR3, as DNA: TGTGCCAGCTCACCAAAGGCAGGGGGCGACACAGATACGCAGTATTTT. Protein: CASSPKAGGDTDTQYF. The genes are TRBV18 and TRBJ2-3, with TRBD1 identical over 8 bases. V was clipped by 2 bases and J by 2 bases; unmatched bases: 6. This CDR3 contains 16 residues. Germline CDR1 is KGHSH and CDR2 is LQKENI.